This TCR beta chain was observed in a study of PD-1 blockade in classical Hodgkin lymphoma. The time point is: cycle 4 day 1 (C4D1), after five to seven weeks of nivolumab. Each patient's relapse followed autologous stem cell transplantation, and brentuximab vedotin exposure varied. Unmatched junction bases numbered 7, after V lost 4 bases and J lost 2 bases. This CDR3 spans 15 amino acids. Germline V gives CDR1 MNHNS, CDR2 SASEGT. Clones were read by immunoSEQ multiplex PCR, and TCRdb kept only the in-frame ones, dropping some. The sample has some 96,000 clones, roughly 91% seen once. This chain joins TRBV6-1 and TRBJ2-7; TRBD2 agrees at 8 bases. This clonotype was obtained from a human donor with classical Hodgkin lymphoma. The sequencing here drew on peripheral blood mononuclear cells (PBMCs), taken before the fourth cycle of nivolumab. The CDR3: CASSGGTSRTYEQYF. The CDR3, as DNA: TGTGCCAGCAGTGGAGGGACTAGTAGGACCTACGAGCAGTACTTC.